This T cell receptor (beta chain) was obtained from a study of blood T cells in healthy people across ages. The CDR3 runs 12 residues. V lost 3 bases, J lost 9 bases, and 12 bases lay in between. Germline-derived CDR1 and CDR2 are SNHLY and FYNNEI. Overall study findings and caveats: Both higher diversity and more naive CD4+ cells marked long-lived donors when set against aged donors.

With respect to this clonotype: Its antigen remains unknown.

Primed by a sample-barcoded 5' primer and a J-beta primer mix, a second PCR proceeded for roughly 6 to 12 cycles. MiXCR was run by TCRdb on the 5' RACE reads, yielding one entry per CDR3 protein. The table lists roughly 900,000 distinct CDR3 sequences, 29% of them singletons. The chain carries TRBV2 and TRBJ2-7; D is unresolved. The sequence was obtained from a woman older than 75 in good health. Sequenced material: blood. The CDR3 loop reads CASSDSARRQYF. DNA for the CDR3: TGTGCCAGCAGTGACAGCGCCCGCCGGCAGTACTTC.